Here is one TCR beta chain with its context. Its antigen remains undetermined. It has no much larger one-base neighbor in the sample; base qualities were not kept. The data derive from a study of CD8 T cells in Susac syndrome (dated by TCRdb to the late 2010s). Regarding the research as a whole: The study used repertoire sequencing to test whether antigen drove CD8+ T cell activation and differentiation in Susac syndrome. CD8+ T cell repertoire clonality was compared between some 12 healthy donors, roughly 14 Susac syndrome patients and approximately 15 multiple sclerosis patients. What the study reported, not specific to this receptor: The TCR sequencing and HLA analysis was acknowledged to have included a relatively small number of individuals.

RNA was extracted using the RNeasy kit, and roughly 0.5 to 1 microgram was reverse transcribed with random hexamers. The immunoSEQ multiplex PCR assay, which covers 54 Vbeta and 13 Jbeta segments, was used to amplify TCR beta CDR3 regions. PCR amplification bias was corrected using a synthetic template baseline for primer optimization and computational correction. On the authors' methods: Reads were assigned to V, D and J genes according to IMGT and analyzed in immunoSEQ Analyzer, with only productive sequences retained. Clonality was calculated as one minus the Shannon entropy normalized by log2 of the number of productive unique sequences. For each patient and control, public and private clones were evaluated among the 100 most prevalent clones. Clones were defined as Susac-specific if absent from the healthy and MS cohorts, from 1052 published viral clones and from other ImmuneACCESS disease sequences. TCRdb reran the public reads through fastp at Q25 and MiXCR, keeping productive beta chains. Rows merge per CDR3 protein into single entries with the most common DNA and genes. TCRdb assigned the V and J calls; the authors' analysis was not used. Across this sample there are 150,000 or so distinct CDR3 sequences, with roughly 95% seen only once. Together, the top ten hold 0.15% of the sample.

The germline V gene gives CDR1 as MGHRA and CDR2 as YSYEKL. From cysteine to phenylalanine, the CDR3 is 16 amino acids long. The only DNA kept is the CDR3, 48 bases in frame from the first base. V and J lose 1 base and 5 bases, and a span of 17 bases separates them. Peripheral blood CD8+ and CD4+ T cells from healthy donors, Susac syndrome patients and multiple sclerosis patients were profiled by high-throughput TCR beta sequencing. Multiple sclerosis controls were treatment-naive patients with stable or active relapsing-remitting disease fulfilling revised McDonald criteria. CD8+ TEMRA cells were enriched by FACS, while bulk CD8+ and CD4+ T cells were purified by magnetic negative isolation. Blood was collected in EDTA tubes and processed within 24 hours, with PBMCs isolated through density gradient centrifugation. PBMCs intended for TCR sequencing were cryopreserved in liquid nitrogen and thawed later in a water bath at 37 degrees C. The sorted or isolated CD4+, CD8+ and CD8+ TEMRA cells had a purity of 90% or higher.

The rearranged chain carries TRBV4-1 and TRBJ1-1; the D segment could be TRBD1, given 5 matching bases. What was sequenced was CD8+ T cells from PBMCs. The TCR was taken from a human donor with multiple sclerosis. The sequenced DNA is TGCGCCAGCAGCCAAGGGGGGTGGGGCGCGGAAACTGAAGCTTTCTTT. The translation is CASSQGGWGAETEAFF.